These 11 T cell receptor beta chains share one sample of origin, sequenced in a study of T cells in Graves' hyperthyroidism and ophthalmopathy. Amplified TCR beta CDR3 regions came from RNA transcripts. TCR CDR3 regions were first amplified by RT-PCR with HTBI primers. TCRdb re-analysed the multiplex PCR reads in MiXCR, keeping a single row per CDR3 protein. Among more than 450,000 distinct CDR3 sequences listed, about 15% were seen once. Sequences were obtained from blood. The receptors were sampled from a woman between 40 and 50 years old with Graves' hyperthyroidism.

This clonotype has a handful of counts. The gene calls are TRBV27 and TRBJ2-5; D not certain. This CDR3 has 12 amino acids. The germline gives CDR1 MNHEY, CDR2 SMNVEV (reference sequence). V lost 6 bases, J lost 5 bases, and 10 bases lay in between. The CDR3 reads CASRAAGETQYF. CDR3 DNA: TGTGCCAGCAGGGCCGCCGGGGAGACCCAGTACTTC.

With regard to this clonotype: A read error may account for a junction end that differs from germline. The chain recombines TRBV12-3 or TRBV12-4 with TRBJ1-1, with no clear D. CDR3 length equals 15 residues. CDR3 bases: TGTGCCAGCAGTACCCGGACTAGCGGGAACACTGAGGCTTTCTTT. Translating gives CASSTRTSGNTEAFF.

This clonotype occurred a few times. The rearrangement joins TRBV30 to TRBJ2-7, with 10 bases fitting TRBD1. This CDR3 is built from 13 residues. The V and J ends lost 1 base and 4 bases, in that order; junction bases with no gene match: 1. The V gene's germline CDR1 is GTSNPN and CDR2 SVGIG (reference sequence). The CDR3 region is CAWSAGQGYEQYF. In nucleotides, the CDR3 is TGTGCCTGGAGTGCGGGACAGGGGTACGAGCAGTACTTC.

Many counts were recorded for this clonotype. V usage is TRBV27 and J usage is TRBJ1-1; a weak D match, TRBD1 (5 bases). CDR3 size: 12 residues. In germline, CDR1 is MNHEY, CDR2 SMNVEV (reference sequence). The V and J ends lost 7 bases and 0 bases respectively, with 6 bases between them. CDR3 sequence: CASTDMNTEAFF. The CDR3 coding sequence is TGTGCCAGCACGGACATGAACACTGAAGCTTTCTTT.

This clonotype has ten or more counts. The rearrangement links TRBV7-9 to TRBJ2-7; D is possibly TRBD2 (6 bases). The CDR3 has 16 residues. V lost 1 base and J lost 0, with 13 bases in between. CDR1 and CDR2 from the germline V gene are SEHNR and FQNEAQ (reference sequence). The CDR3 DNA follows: TGTGCCAGCAGCTTAGAAGGCGGGGAGAGCTCCTACGAGCAGTACTTC. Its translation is CASSLEGGESSYEQYF.

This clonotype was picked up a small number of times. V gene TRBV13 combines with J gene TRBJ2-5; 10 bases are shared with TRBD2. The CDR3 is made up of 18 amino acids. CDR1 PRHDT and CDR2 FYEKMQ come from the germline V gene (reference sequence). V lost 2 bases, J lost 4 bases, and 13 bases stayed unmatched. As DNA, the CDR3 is TGTGCCAGCAGCTTACTAAGCGGGAGGGCCTGGGGGCGAGAGACCCAGTACTTC. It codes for CASSLLSGRAWGRETQYF.

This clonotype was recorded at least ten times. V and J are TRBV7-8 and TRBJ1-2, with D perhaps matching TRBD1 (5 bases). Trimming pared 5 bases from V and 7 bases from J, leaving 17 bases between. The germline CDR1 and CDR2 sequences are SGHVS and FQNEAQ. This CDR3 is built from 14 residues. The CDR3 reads CASSHPGGVFGYTF. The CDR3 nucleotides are TGTGCCAGCAGCCATCCTGGGGGGGTCTTTGGCTACACCTTC.

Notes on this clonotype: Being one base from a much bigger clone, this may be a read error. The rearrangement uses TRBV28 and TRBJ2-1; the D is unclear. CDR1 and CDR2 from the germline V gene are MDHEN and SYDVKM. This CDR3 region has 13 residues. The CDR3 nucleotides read TGTACCTCTGGCTGGGGATTCTACAATGAGCAGTTCTTC. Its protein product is CTSGWGFYNEQFF.

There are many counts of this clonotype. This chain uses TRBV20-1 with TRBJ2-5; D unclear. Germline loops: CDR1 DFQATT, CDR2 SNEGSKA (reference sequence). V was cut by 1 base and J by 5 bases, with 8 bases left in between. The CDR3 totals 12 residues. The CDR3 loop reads CSARGAVETQYF. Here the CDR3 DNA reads TGCAGTGCTAGAGGGGCGGTGGAGACCCAGTACTTC.

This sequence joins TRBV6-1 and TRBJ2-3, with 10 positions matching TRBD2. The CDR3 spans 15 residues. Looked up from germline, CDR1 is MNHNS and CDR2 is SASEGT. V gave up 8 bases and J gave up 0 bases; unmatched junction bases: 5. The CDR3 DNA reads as TGTGCCAGCTACGGACTAGCGGCCAGCACAGATACGCAGTATTTT. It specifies CASYGLAASTDTQYF.

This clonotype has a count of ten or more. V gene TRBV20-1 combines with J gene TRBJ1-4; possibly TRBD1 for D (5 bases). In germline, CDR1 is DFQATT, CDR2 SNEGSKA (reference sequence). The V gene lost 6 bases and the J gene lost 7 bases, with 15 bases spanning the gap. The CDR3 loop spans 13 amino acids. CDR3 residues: CSAAQGFSEKLFF. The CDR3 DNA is TGCAGTGCCGCCCAGGGTTTTTCTGAAAAACTGTTTTTT.